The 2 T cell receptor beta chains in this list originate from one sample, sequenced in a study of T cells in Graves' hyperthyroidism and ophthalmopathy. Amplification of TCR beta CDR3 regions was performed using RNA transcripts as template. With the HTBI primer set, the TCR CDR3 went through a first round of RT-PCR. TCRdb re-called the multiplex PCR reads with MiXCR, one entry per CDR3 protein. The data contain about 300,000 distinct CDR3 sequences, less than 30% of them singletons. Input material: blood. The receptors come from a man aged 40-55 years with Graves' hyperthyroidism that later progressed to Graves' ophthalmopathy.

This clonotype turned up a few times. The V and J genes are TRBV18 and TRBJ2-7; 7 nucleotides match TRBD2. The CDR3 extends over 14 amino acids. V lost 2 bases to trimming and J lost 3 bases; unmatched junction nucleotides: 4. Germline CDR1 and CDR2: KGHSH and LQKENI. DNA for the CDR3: TGTGCCAGCTCACCATCGAGGGAGGGCTACGAGCAGTACTTC. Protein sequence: CASSPSREGYEQYF.

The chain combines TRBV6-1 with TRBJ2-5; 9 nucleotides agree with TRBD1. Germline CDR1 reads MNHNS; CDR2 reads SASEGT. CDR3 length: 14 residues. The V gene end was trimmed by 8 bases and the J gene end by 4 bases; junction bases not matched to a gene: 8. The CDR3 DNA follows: TGTGCCAGCCAGTATGGACAGGGGATAGAGACCCAGTACTTC. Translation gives CASQYGQGIETQYF.